These T cell receptor beta chains were read from a single sample in a study of blood T cell repertoires in COVID-19. The protocol was immunoSEQ multiplex PCR, while the TCRdb copy is restricted to in-frame clones and leaves out a portion. The table shows about 120,000 clones, with about 80% occurring only once. What was sequenced was peripheral blood. These receptors all come from a man between 65 and 85 years old with active or convalescent COVID-19. CDR3s include the opening cysteine and the closing phenylalanine or tryptophan. The order of the fields is V gene, D gene, J gene, clone size, CDR3 protein, CDR3 DNA. The D gene is left open where the match is weak. Clone size is not always given. Where it is, it says once, few, many or a class for expanded clones.

>TRBV2|TRBD1|TRBJ2-1|NA
CASSGQSYNEQFF
TGTGCCAGCTCGGGACAGAGTTACAATGAGCAGTTCTTC
>TRBV19|TRBD1|TRBJ1-1|NA
CASSRDRRNTEAFF
TGTGCCAGTAGTAGGGACAGGCGGAACACTGAAGCTTTCTTT
>TRBV9|TRBD2|TRBJ2-3|NA
CASSLVGGEIGDTQYF
TGTGCCAGCAGCTTAGTGGGGGGGGAGATCGGGGATACGCAGTATTTT
>TRBV7-9|NA|TRBJ2-5|NA
CASSFPANQETQYF
TGTGCCAGCAGCTTCCCCGCGAACCAAGAGACCCAGTACTTC
>TRBV18|TRBD1|TRBJ2-7|NA
CASSPTLRGTGSYEQYF
TGTGCCAGCTCACCTACCCTTCGGGGGACAGGGTCCTACGAGCAGTACTTC
>TRBV14|TRBD2|TRBJ2-3|NA
CASSQVGSSGATDTQYF
TGTGCCAGCAGCCAAGTGGGCTCTAGCGGAGCCACAGATACGCAGTATTTT
>TRBV12-5|TRBD1|TRBJ1-1|once
CASGPGQGENTEAFF
TGTGCTAGTGGTCCAGGACAGGGAGAGAACACTGAAGCTTTCTTT
>TRBV5-1|TRBD2|TRBJ2-2|few
CASQLAGGTGELFF
TGCGCCAGTCAACTAGCGGGGGGCACCGGGGAGCTGTTTTTT
>TRBV5-1|NA|TRBJ1-2|many
CASHPGHRNYGYTF
TGCGCCAGCCATCCCGGGCACAGGAACTATGGCTACACCTTC
>TRBV9|TRBD1|TRBJ1-4|once
CASSSGQGPSRGEKLFF
TGTGCCAGCAGCTCGGGACAGGGGCCCTCGCGGGGGGAAAAACTGTTTTTT
>TRBV19|TRBD1|TRBJ2-5|NA
CASSRTGMVETQYF
TGTGCCAGTAGTAGGACAGGGATGGTCGAGACCCAGTACTTC
>TRBV5-5|NA|TRBJ1-3|once
CASTLARGGLDTIYF
TGTGCCAGCACCTTAGCCCGAGGGGGTCTCGACACCATATATTTT
>TRBV7-8|NA|TRBJ1-1|NA
CASSLGLGVEAFF
TGTGCCAGCAGCTTAGGTCTGGGAGTGGAAGCTTTCTTT
>TRBV5-6|NA|TRBJ1-1|NA
CASSRGGGGEAFF
TGTGCCAGCAGCAGAGGCGGAGGCGGTGAAGCTTTCTTT
>TRBV5-1|NA|TRBJ2-1|once
CASSLGPETTLNEQFF
TGCGCCAGCAGCTTGGGCCCAGAAACAACCCTGAATGAGCAGTTCTTC
>TRBV28|NA|TRBJ1-2|NA
CASSFLGVAPSYGYTF
TGTGCCAGCAGTTTTCTCGGGGTGGCCCCCTCCTATGGCTACACCTTC
>TRBV5-4|NA|TRBJ2-6|NA
CASSGQGTGANVLTF
TGTGCCAGCAGTGGGCAGGGTACTGGGGCCAACGTCCTGACTTTC
>TRBV30|NA|TRBJ1-1|NA
CAWSVGRGNTEAFF
TGTGCCTGGAGTGTAGGGCGGGGGAACACTGAAGCTTTCTTT
>TRBV4-1|NA|TRBJ1-1|NA
CASSLRTAPNTEAFF
TGCGCCAGCAGCCTTCGGACAGCGCCGAACACTGAAGCTTTCTTT
>TRBV4-1|NA|TRBJ2-5|once
CASSQQDQETQYF
TGCGCCAGCAGCCAACAGGACCAAGAGACCCAGTACTTC
>TRBV7-2|NA|TRBJ1-1|once
CASSLALENTEAFF
TGTGCCAGCAGCTTAGCCCTAGAGAACACTGAAGCTTTCTTT
>TRBV9|NA|TRBJ1-3|NA
CASSPHSGNTIYF
TGTGCCAGCAGCCCACACTCTGGAAACACCATATATTTT
>TRBV29-1|NA|TRBJ1-3|NA
CSVKEGWSGNTIYF
TGCAGCGTGAAGGAGGGATGGTCTGGAAACACCATATATTTT
>TRBV28|TRBD2|TRBJ2-7|NA
CASSFRGAYEQYF
TGTGCCAGCAGTTTCCGGGGGGCCTACGAGCAGTACTTC
>TRBV6-5|NA|TRBJ2-7|NA
CASSYSGRSGSGEQYF
TGTGCCAGCAGTTACTCGGGGAGGAGTGGTTCGGGCGAGCAGTACTTC
>TRBV5-1|NA|TRBJ2-7|NA
CASTPGPASGEQYF
TGCGCCAGCACCCCCGGACCTGCATCGGGGGAGCAGTACTTC
>TRBV19|NA|TRBJ1-5|NA
CASSIDQVNQPQHF
TGTGCCAGTAGTATAGACCAGGTCAATCAGCCCCAGCATTTT
>TRBV11-2|NA|TRBJ1-1|NA
CASSLLSSGETEAFF
TGTGCCAGCAGCTTATTGTCTTCAGGGGAGACTGAAGCTTTCTTT
>TRBV9|TRBD2|TRBJ2-2|NA
CASSPPGLAGTNTGELFF
TGTGCCAGCAGCCCACCGGGACTAGCGGGAACTAACACCGGGGAGCTGTTTTTT
>TRBV19|TRBD2|TRBJ2-5|NA
CASSIDLSSGAQETQYF
TGTGCCAGTAGTATAGATCTAAGTAGCGGGGCTCAAGAGACCCAGTACTTC
>TRBV11-2|NA|TRBJ1-1|NA
CASSSQAAGILNTEAFF
TGTGCCAGCAGCTCCCAGGCGGCAGGGATTCTGAACACTGAAGCTTTCTTT
>TRBV4-1|TRBD1|TRBJ1-2|NA
CASSQEGQGNYGYTF
TGCGCCAGCAGCCAGGAGGGACAGGGAAACTATGGCTACACCTTC
>TRBV6-6|NA|TRBJ1-5|once
CASQRGRDQPQHF
TGTGCCAGTCAACGTGGCAGGGATCAGCCCCAGCATTTT
>TRBV21-1|NA|TRBJ2-7|once
CASSKGSSGGGYEQYF
TGTGCCAGCAGCAAAGGTAGCTCGGGAGGGGGCTACGAGCAGTACTTC
>TRBV18|TRBD2|TRBJ2-5|NA
CASSPRGPSGYQETQYF
TGTGCCAGCTCACCACGGGGTCCTAGCGGGTACCAAGAGACCCAGTACTTC
>TRBV9|TRBD1|TRBJ2-7|NA
CASSVEATGYEQYF
TGTGCCAGCAGCGTAGAAGCGACAGGGTACGAGCAGTACTTC
>TRBV15|TRBD2|TRBJ2-3|NA
CATSRDLAGGTDTQYF
TGTGCCACCAGCAGAGATCTAGCGGGAGGCACAGATACGCAGTATTTT
>TRBV5-6|TRBD1|TRBJ1-2|few
CASSVQGAYYGYTF
TGTGCCAGCAGCGTACAGGGGGCTTACTATGGCTACACCTTC
>TRBV6-2/TRBV6-3|TRBD2|TRBJ2-5|NA
CASSYLPLAGRETQYF
TGTGCCAGCAGTTACCTCCCTCTAGCGGGACGAGAGACCCAGTACTTC
>TRBV6-5|NA|TRBJ2-7|once
CASRNRDTVYEQYF
TGTGCCAGCAGGAACCGGGACACGGTCTACGAGCAGTACTTC
>TRBV3-1/TRBV3-2|TRBD1|TRBJ1-1|NA
CASSQKGTVNTEAFF
TGTGCCAGCAGCCAAAAAGGGACAGTGAACACTGAAGCTTTCTTT